Each of the 6 T cell receptor beta chains below was sequenced from the same sample in a study of cytomegalovirus exposure and HLA in healthy donors. Sequencing used immunoSEQ multiplex PCR; TCRdb keeps in-frame clones, though not all of them. The sample lists roughly 130,000 clones, approximately 90% occurring once. The specimen sequenced was PBMCs. These TCRs come from a woman aged 25-40 years in good health and CMV-seropositive.

The chain is built from TRBV29-1 and TRBJ2-7; D gene ambiguous. The germline V gene encodes CDR1 SQVTM and CDR2 ANQGSEA. Trimming cost V 7 bases and J 5 bases, with 21 bases left between them. This CDR3 is 14 amino acids long. In nucleotides, the CDR3 is TGCAGCGCAAGACTTTCACGGAAAGGCCACGAGCAGTACTTC. It specifies CSARLSRKGHEQYF.

The chain recombines TRBV28 with TRBJ1-5; D call uncertain. Trimming pared 1 base from V and 1 base from J, leaving 11 bases between. Per the germline V gene, CDR1 is MDHEN and CDR2 is SYDVKM. The CDR3 spans 16 residues. CDR3: CASSLYPTVSNQPQHF. The CDR3 DNA reads as TGTGCCAGCAGTTTATACCCCACGGTAAGCAATCAGCCCCAGCATTTT.

The chain carries TRBV6-6 and TRBJ2-7, with a weak D call TRBD2 (5 bases). The V gene lost 6 bases and the J gene lost 6 bases, with 12 bases spanning the gap. CDR3 length equals 12 residues. The germline V gene has CDR1 MNHNY and CDR2 SVGAGI (reference sequence). The CDR3 bases are TGTGCCAGCAGCCATTCTAGCCCCGAGCAGTACTTC. Its protein product is CASSHSSPEQYF.

This clone has just one count. CDR3 region: CASQGYGEKLFF. In DNA form, the CDR3 reads TGTGCCAGTCAGGGGTACGGTGAAAAACTGTTTTTT. V usage is TRBV6-5 and J usage is TRBJ1-4; D is perhaps TRBD1 (6 bases). This CDR3 is 12 amino acids long. CDR1 and CDR2 (germline): MNHEY, SVGAGI. V lost 9 bases and J lost 7, with 12 bases in between.

V gene TRBV5-1 combines with J gene TRBJ1-4; the D gene is possibly TRBD1 (6 bases). V was trimmed by 0 bases and J by 7 bases, leaving 16 bases between them. The CDR3 extends over 16 amino acids. Looked up from germline, CDR1 is SGHRS and CDR2 is YFSETQ. The CDR3 DNA reads as TGCGCCAGCAGCTTGGCCGACGGGGGGCTAGGTGAAAAACTGTTTTTT. This translates into CASSLADGGLGEKLFF.

The genes are TRBV7-9 and TRBJ2-1; TRBD2 might be the D (6 bases). Germline values: CDR1 SEHNR, CDR2 FQNEAQ (reference sequence). V gave up 7 bases and J gave up 1 base, with 14 bases separating them. The CDR3 has 15 residues. The chain's CDR3 is CASILGLHSYNEQFF. Here the CDR3 DNA reads TGTGCCAGCATCCTGGGACTCCATTCCTACAATGAGCAGTTCTTC.